This T cell receptor (beta chain) originates from a study of OX40 agonist ivuxolimab in advanced cancers. CDR3 length: 15 residues. V gave up 4 bases and J gave up 2 bases; unmatched junction bases: 5. Germline V gene lookup returns CDR1 MDHEN and CDR2 SYDVKM. Blood was sampled at baseline, cycle 4 day 1, and cycle 7 day 1. This clone was seen more than once but under ten times. Sequencing used immunoSEQ multiplex PCR; TCRdb keeps in-frame clones, though not all of them. This sample has about 51,000 clones, with 88% found just once. The TCR sequence derives from an adult with an advanced solid tumor such as melanoma, head and neck, liver or kidney cancer. Specimen: CD4+ or CD8+ T cells sorted from blood, collected in a trial of the OX40 agonist ivuxolimab. This chain joins TRBV28 and TRBJ2-3; 8 positions agree with TRBD2. CDR3 DNA: TGTGCCAGCAGTTCCCGCGGGAGGCCCACAGATACGCAGTATTTT. Protein: CASSSRGRPTDTQYF.